Below are 28 T cell receptor beta chains sequenced from a single sample in a study of cytomegalovirus exposure and HLA in healthy donors (dated by TCRdb to about 2017). Libraries came from the immunoSEQ multiplex PCR assay. A mixture of 60 forward primers for TCR Vbeta segments and 13 reverse primers for TCR Jbeta segments was used in the multiplex PCR. TCRdb limited this immuneACCESS table to in-frame rearrangements with V and J called. A share of clones is missing; checked studies link under half to unresolved V genes, and the rest is unexplained. The sample table contains about 69,000 clones; only one count was recorded for 74% of them. Approximately 12% of the sample rests with the top ten. Sample: PBMCs. These receptors were collected from a woman between 55 and 75 years old in good health and CMV-seropositive.

Many counts were recorded for this clone. With only one base between it and a far larger clone, this is likely a read error. The chain combines TRBV6-5 with TRBJ1-2; the D gene is possibly TRBD1 (6 bases). The germline V gene has CDR1 MNHEY and CDR2 SVGAGI. This CDR3 has 13 amino acids. The V end lost 5 bases, the J end lost 6 bases, and 13 bases lay between the germline ends. This CDR3 reads CASSHVGAHGYTF. The CDR3 DNA sequence: TGTGCCAGCAGTCACGTGGGGGCCCATGGCTACACCTTC.

This chain uses TRBV30 with TRBJ2-5, with D maybe TRBD2 (6 bases). This CDR3 region has 15 residues. CDR1 is GTSNPN, CDR2 SVGIG, per germline (reference sequence). The germline V and J ends were trimmed by 1 base and 5 bases, with 17 bases remaining between them. The CDR3 reads CAWSALGLRRETQYF. CDR3 DNA sequence: TGTGCCTGGAGTGCCCTGGGACTCAGGCGGGAGACCCAGTACTTC.

This clone was observed a few times. The CDR3, as DNA: TGTGCCTGGAGTGCCCCCTTTCGGGGCTACACCTTC. This sequence encodes CAWSAPFRGYTF. This chain uses TRBV30 with TRBJ1-2; D gene unclear. The CDR3 sequence is 12 residues long. Trimming stripped 1 base from V and 8 bases from J, with 11 bases between. CDR1 and CDR2 (germline): GTSNPN, SVGIG (reference sequence).

This clone was recorded a few times. This rearrangement joins TRBV29-1 to TRBJ2-3; D might be TRBD2 (6 bases). Germline V gene sequence: CDR1 SQVTM, CDR2 ANQGSEA. This CDR3 region has 13 residues. V was clipped by 7 bases and J by 1 base, with 12 bases between them. The CDR3 protein is CSALSGGTDTQYF. The CDR3 DNA follows: TGCAGCGCACTATCGGGGGGCACAGATACGCAGTATTTT.

The chain couples TRBV18 to TRBJ2-1; D call uncertain. The germline CDR1 and CDR2 sequences are KGHSH and LQKENI. The V and J ends lost 0 bases and 5 bases respectively, with 8 bases between them. CDR3 length: 14 amino acids. CDR3 coding DNA: TGTGCCAGCTCACCACCGAATCAGGACAATGAGCAGTTCTTC. Encoded protein: CASSPPNQDNEQFF. The full variable domain, its missing parts supplied by reference TRBV18 and TRBJ2-1, is NAGVMQNPRHLVRRRGQEARLRCSPMKGHSHVYWYRQLPEEGLKFMVYLQKENIIDESGMPKERFSAEFPKEGPSILRIQQVVRGDSAAYFCASSPPNQDNEQFFGPGTRLTVL.

This sequence joins TRBV18 and TRBJ1-4; unclear D gene. This CDR3 comprises 14 residues. The germline CDR1 and CDR2 sequences are KGHSH and LQKENI. The V end was cut by 5 bases, the J end by 8 bases, with 15 bases between. CDR3 coding DNA: TGTGCCAGCTCAGTCAGCGGGCCCGCCGAAAAACTGTTTTTT. Translating it yields CASSVSGPAEKLFF.

This chain joins TRBV27 and TRBJ2-4, with a possible D match to TRBD1 (7 bases). This CDR3 has 16 amino acids. The germline CDR1 and CDR2 sequences are MNHEY and SMNVEV (reference sequence). V gave up 5 bases and J gave up 0 bases, with 14 bases separating them. CDR3 sequence reads: CASSPAGQLAKNIQYF. For the CDR3, the DNA is TGTGCCAGCAGTCCCGCGGGACAGCTAGCCAAAAACATTCAGTACTTC.

This chain uses TRBV4-2 with TRBJ2-7; 7 bases agree with TRBD1. CDR1 and CDR2 from the germline V gene are LGHNA and YNFKEQ. With V trimmed by 0 bases and J by 3 bases, 5 bases remained unmatched. The CDR3 sequence is 15 residues long. The CDR3 nucleotides are TGTGCCAGCAGCCAAGAATCGTCAGGGGGCTACGAGCAGTACTTC. Its protein is CASSQESSGGYEQYF.

This chain links TRBV9 with TRBJ2-7; no clear D gene. The CDR3 loop spans 13 amino acids. Trimming took 0 bases from V and 2 from J, leaving 6 bases between them. The V gene's germline CDR1 is SGDLS and CDR2 YYNGEE. The CDR3 coding sequence is TGTGCCAGCAGCGTAGGAACAACCTACGAGCAGTACTTC. Amino acids: CASSVGTTYEQYF.

This clone showed up just once. Written as DNA, the CDR3 is TGTGCCAGTAGTCTTCTAGACTGGAACACCGGGGAGCTGTTTTTT. It yields the protein CASSLLDWNTGELFF. The V call is TRBV19, the J call TRBJ2-2; D is ambiguous. The CDR3 has 15 amino acids. In germline, CDR1 is LNHDA, CDR2 SQIVND (reference sequence). V gave up 5 bases and J gave up 1 base, with 11 bases separating them.

J is TRBJ2-5 and V is TRBV7-9; TRBD2 matches at 10 bases. Germline V gene lookup returns CDR1 SEHNR and CDR2 FQNEAQ (reference sequence). This CDR3 contains 17 residues. Trimming took 1 base from V and 4 from J; bases not matched to a gene: 9. CDR3 nucleotides: TGTGCCAGCAGCTTAGGATTCCTAGCGGGGGTTGCAGAGACCCAGTACTTC. It yields the protein CASSLGFLAGVAETQYF.

The genes are TRBV5-4 and TRBJ2-7; 7 nucleotides match TRBD2. CDR3 length equals 14 residues. V was pared by 4 bases and J by 1 base, with 5 bases of the junction left unmatched. CDR1 SGHNT and CDR2 YYREEE come from the germline V gene (reference sequence). CDR3 bases: TGTGCCAGCAGCGGGCCGGGACTATCCTACGAGCAGTACTTC. It translates to CASSGPGLSYEQYF.

The chain links TRBV7-8 to TRBJ2-1, with TRBD1 identical over 10 bases. This CDR3 has 15 residues. Germline assignment: CDR1 SGHVS and CDR2 FQNEAQ. V shed 3 bases, J shed 10 bases, and the junction held 9 bases outside the gene matches. CDR3: CASSLNRDRGGEQFF. The CDR3 DNA reads TGTGCCAGCAGCTTGAACCGGGACAGGGGTGGGGAGCAGTTCTTC.

V gene TRBV19 combines with J gene TRBJ1-1; the D gene is possibly TRBD1 (5 bases). The V end lost 5 bases, the J end lost 6 bases, and 13 bases lay between the germline ends. This CDR3 is 13 amino acids long. Germline-derived CDR1 and CDR2 are LNHDA and SQIVND (reference sequence). CDR3 residues: CASSVQGYPEAFF. CDR3 nucleotides: TGTGCCAGTAGTGTTCAGGGTTACCCTGAAGCTTTCTTT. The full variable domain, with the rest looked up from reference TRBV19 and TRBJ1-1, is DGGITQSPKYLFRKEGQNVTLSCEQNLNHDAMYWYRQDPGQGLRLIYYSQIVNDFQKGDIAEGYSVSREKKESFPLTVTSAQKNPTAFYLCASSVQGYPEAFFGQGTRLTVV.

This clone was picked up a small number of times. The chain recombines TRBV19 with TRBJ2-4; 11 nucleotides agree with TRBD2. CDR1 is LNHDA and CDR2 is SQIVND in the germline V gene (reference sequence). The trim removed 3 bases at V and 4 bases at J, leaving 2 bases unmatched. This CDR3 has 15 amino acids. CDR3 DNA: TGTGCCAGTAGTATCGGGACTAGCGGAAAAAACATTCAGTACTTC. It specifies CASSIGTSGKNIQYF.

This chain uses TRBV6-5 with TRBJ1-4; D is perhaps TRBD1 (5 bases). Germline CDR1 is MNHEY and CDR2 is SVGAGI. The ends were cut back, 0 bases at V and 7 bases at J, with 9 bases in the middle. The CDR3 runs 14 residues. The DNA of the CDR3 is TGTGCCAGCAGTTACTCGGGGGGGTCTGAAAAACTGTTTTTT. Amino acid sequence: CASSYSGGSEKLFF.

This sequence joins TRBV6-6 and TRBJ1-5; D gene uncertain. Trimming took off 6 bases at V and 6 bases at J, with 18 bases between the two ends. The CDR3 totals 15 residues. Germline V gene data show CDR1 as MNHNY and CDR2 as SVGAGI (reference sequence). In nucleotides, the CDR3 is TGTGCCAGCAGAGGACGGGAAGATGCAAGTCAGCCCCAGCATTTT. Residues: CASRGREDASQPQHF.

This chain links TRBV19 with TRBJ1-4; D is possibly TRBD1 (6 bases). This CDR3 contains 14 residues. Trimming stripped 6 bases from V and 8 bases from J, with 16 bases between. Germline CDR1 and CDR2: LNHDA and SQIVND (reference sequence). The CDR3: CASRAQGSREKLFF. The CDR3 DNA sequence: TGTGCCAGTAGGGCCCAGGGGAGCAGAGAAAAACTGTTTTTT.

This chain links TRBV2 with TRBJ1-5; 11 bases fit TRBD1. Germline CDR1 SNHLY, CDR2 FYNNEI. The CDR3 extends over 15 amino acids. V dropped 6 bases and J dropped 6; count of bases not matched to a gene: 7. CDR3 in amino acids: CASSQDRGLGQPQHF. In DNA, the CDR3 is TGTGCCAGCAGCCAGGACAGGGGGCTCGGTCAGCCCCAGCATTTT.

This chain links TRBV19 with TRBJ1-6; 9 bases fit TRBD1. From germline, CDR1 is LNHDA and CDR2 SQIVND (reference sequence). The CDR3 extends over 14 amino acids. Trimming took 6 bases from V and 6 from J; bases not matched to a gene: 3. CDR3 sequence: CASSRTGANSPLHF. In nucleotides, the CDR3 is TGTGCCAGTAGCCGGACAGGGGCTAATTCACCCCTCCACTTT.

The chain employs TRBV2 and TRBJ2-1; maybe TRBD1 (6 bases). Germline V CDR1 and CDR2: SNHLY, FYNNEI. The CDR3 sequence is 15 residues long. Trimming shortened V by 6 bases and J by 5 bases, and 17 bases separated the two germline ends. In nucleotides, the CDR3 is TGTGCCAGCAGCCACAGGGATATCATGGACAATGAGCAGTTCTTC. It translates to CASSHRDIMDNEQFF.

The V gene is TRBV5-1, the J gene TRBJ2-3, with TRBD2 identical over 7 bases. Per germline, CDR1 SGHRS and CDR2 YFSETQ. CDR3 length equals 15 residues. Germline trimming cut 8 bases from V and 6 bases from J; bases unmatched to any gene: 15. DNA for the CDR3: TGCGCCAGTCAGCGGGCGACTAGCCGAACGGATACGCAGTATTTT. Translating it yields CASQRATSRTDTQYF. Using reference TRBV5-1 and TRBJ2-3 for the parts outside the CDR3, the full variable domain is KAGVTQTPRYLIKTRGQQVTLSCSPISGHRSVSWYQQTPGQGLQFLFEYFSETQRNKGNFPGRFSGRQFSNSRSEMNVSTLELGDSALYLCASQRATSRTDTQYFGPGTRLTVL.

This chain links TRBV10-3 with TRBJ1-2; D gene unclear. V lost 3 bases, J lost 6 bases, and 8 bases lay in between. CDR1 is ENHRY, CDR2 SYGVKD, per germline. This CDR3 is 12 amino acids long. The CDR3 sequence is CAISDGGDGYTF. The CDR3 DNA is TGTGCCATCAGTGATGGAGGTGATGGCTACACCTTC.

V gene TRBV20-1 combines with J gene TRBJ2-1; no reliable D call. From germline, CDR1 is DFQATT and CDR2 SNEGSKA (reference sequence). V was pared by 1 base and J by 9 bases, with 7 bases between. This CDR3 has 11 residues. The CDR3 DNA sequence: TGCAGTGCTAGAGCCCGCAGTGAGCAGTTCTTC. As protein: CSARARSEQFF.

The chain carries TRBV19 and TRBJ2-3; a weak D match, TRBD2 (5 bases). Germline V gives CDR1 LNHDA, CDR2 SQIVND (reference sequence). The CDR3 is made up of 15 amino acids. With 5 bases removed from V and 3 bases from J, the gap between germline ends came to 15 bases. The CDR3 coding sequence is TGTGCCAGTAGTGTCTCCGGACTTAGGACAGATACGCAGTATTTT. The encoded protein is CASSVSGLRTDTQYF.

The chain is built from TRBV5-1 and TRBJ1-1, with 11 nucleotides matching TRBD1. V lost 6 bases to trimming and J lost 4 bases; unmatched junction nucleotides: 5. CDR1 and CDR2 from the germline V gene are SGHRS and YFSETQ. The CDR3 spans 14 residues. Here the CDR3 DNA reads TGCGCCAGCACCGAGGGACAGGGGGGCACTGAAGCTTTCTTT. It codes for CASTEGQGGTEAFF.

This clone has only a few counts. The V call is TRBV4-1, the J call TRBJ2-2, with a possible D match to TRBD1 (5 bases). The CDR3 has 15 amino acids. Trimming took off 7 bases at V and 2 bases at J, with 14 bases between the two ends. Per the germline V gene, CDR1 is MGHRA and CDR2 is YSYEKL. The DNA for the CDR3 is TGCGCCAGCATGAAAGACGACAGAAACACCGGGGAGCTGTTTTTT. This encodes CASMKDDRNTGELFF.

The CDR3 region has the DNA TGTGCCAGCAGTGAATTGACGGGGGCAGATACGCAGTATTTT. Its protein product is CASSELTGADTQYF. The J gene is TRBJ2-3, the V gene TRBV25-1, with D maybe TRBD2 (6 bases). Trimming stripped 1 base from V and 4 bases from J, with 9 bases between. Germline V gene sequence: CDR1 MGHDK, CDR2 SYGVNS. This CDR3 contains 14 residues. The full variable domain, with the rest looked up from reference TRBV25-1 and TRBJ2-3, is EADIYQTPRYLVIGTGKKITLECSQTMGHDKMYWYQQDPGMELHLIHYSYGVNSTEKGDLSSESTVSRIRTEHFPLTLESARPSHTSQYLCASSELTGADTQYFGPGTRLTVL.